Sequencing of this TCR beta chain was carried out in a study of cytomegalovirus exposure and HLA in healthy donors. Losses at the gene ends were 2 bases for V and 2 bases for J; bases not matched to a gene: 0. The CDR3 totals 14 residues. CDR1 is LNHNV, CDR2 YYDKDF, per germline (reference sequence). Study observations and caveats: For cytomegalovirus status, the classifier reportedly gave diagnoses with high specificity and sensitivity.

PCR employed 60 Vbeta and 13 Jbeta primers. Clones were read by immunoSEQ multiplex PCR, and TCRdb kept only the in-frame ones, dropping some. Of 130,000 or so clones in the sample, about 87% were seen once. With regard to this clone: Antigen unknown.

The clonotype originates from a woman aged 25 to 39 in good health and CMV-seronegative. The V call is TRBV15, the J call TRBJ2-1, with 7 bases lining up with TRBD1. The sample taken for sequencing was PBMCs. The CDR3 protein is CATSRQGAYNEQFF. The CDR3 nucleotides read TGTGCCACCAGCAGACAGGGGGCCTACAATGAGCAGTTCTTC.